One sample yielded the 13 T cell receptor beta chains listed below, sequenced in a study of OX40 agonist ivuxolimab in advanced cancers. Produced via immunoSEQ multiplex PCR; TCRdb's table is partial and in-frame only. The sample has around 89,000 clones, roughly 93% seen once. The source was CD4+ or CD8+ T cells sorted from blood, collected in a trial of the OX40 agonist ivuxolimab. These receptors were obtained from an adult with an advanced solid tumor such as melanoma, head and neck, liver or kidney cancer.

The genes are TRBV19 and TRBJ1-4; the D is unclear. Trimming cost V 7 bases and J 0 bases, with 15 bases left between them. Germline CDR1 is LNHDA and CDR2 is SQIVND (reference sequence). There are 16 residues in the CDR3. CDR3 region: CASTTDGLATNEKLFF. As DNA, the CDR3 is TGTGCCAGTACTACGGACGGATTGGCAACTAATGAAAAACTGTTTTTT.

The J gene is TRBJ1-1, the V gene TRBV5-1; a weak D match, TRBD1 (6 bases). Deletions cut 4 bases from V and 4 bases from J, with 11 bases between. Germline-derived CDR1 and CDR2 are SGHRS and YFSETQ. This CDR3 is 13 amino acids long. CDR3 protein: CASSETGSTEAFF. DNA for the CDR3: TGCGCCAGCAGCGAGACAGGTTCCACTGAAGCTTTCTTT.

The genes are TRBV7-2 and TRBJ2-3; 10 bases map to TRBD2. CDR3 length: 14 amino acids. Per germline, CDR1 SGHTA and CDR2 FQGNSA. J gave up 5 bases and V 7 bases, and 6 bases lay outside the gene matches. CDR3 sequence: CASIIAGGVDTQYF. The CDR3 nucleotides read TGTGCCAGCATCATAGCGGGGGGAGTAGATACGCAGTATTTT. Filled out from reference TRBV7-2 and TRBJ2-3, the complete variable domain reads GAGVSQSPSNKVTEKGKDVELRCDPISGHTALYWYRQSLGQGLEFLIYFQGNSAPDKSGLPSDRFSAERTGGSVSTLTIQRTQQEDSAVYLCASIIAGGVDTQYFGPGTRLTVL.

The rearrangement links TRBV30 to TRBJ1-3, with D unresolved. This CDR3 is 14 amino acids long. The ends were cut back, 0 bases at V and 9 bases at J, with 15 bases in the middle. CDR1 and CDR2 (germline): GTSNPN, SVGIG (reference sequence). CDR3 region: CAWSVSDRRGTIYF. The CDR3 DNA is TGTGCCTGGAGTGTTTCGGACCGACGGGGCACCATATATTTT.

On this clone itself: Other DNA sequences from this sample encode an identical CDR3 as well. J is TRBJ2-5 and V is TRBV6-1, with D possibly matching TRBD1 (6 bases). The CDR3 covers 12 residues. The V end lost 6 bases, the J end lost 5 bases, and 10 bases lay between the germline ends. Germline CDR1 MNHNS, CDR2 SASEGT. The CDR3 protein is CASRQGGETQYF. The CDR3 DNA follows: TGTGCCAGCAGACAGGGTGGGGAGACCCAGTACTTC.

The chain links TRBV7-2 to TRBJ2-2; no clear D gene. V was cut by 3 bases and J by 7 bases, with 6 bases left in between. This CDR3 is 12 amino acids long. Germline V gene lookup returns CDR1 SGHTA and CDR2 FQGNSA. CDR3 amino acids: CASSFPSGELFF. DNA of the CDR3: TGTGCCAGCAGCTTTCCTAGCGGGGAGCTGTTTTTT.

J is TRBJ2-7 and V is TRBV2; 9 bases line up with TRBD1. There are 14 residues in the CDR3. The germline CDR1 and CDR2 sequences are SNHLY and FYNNEI. J gave up 10 bases and V 6 bases, and 13 bases lay outside the gene matches. The CDR3 nucleotides are TGTGCCAGCAGCGCTCTCGGACAGGGGTCTATTCAGTACTTC. Translating gives CASSALGQGSIQYF.

The chain links TRBV4-3 to TRBJ2-3; no clear D gene. Trimming cost V 0 bases and J 4 bases, with 8 bases left between them. Germline V gene lookup returns CDR1 LGHNA and CDR2 YSLEER. This CDR3 has 14 residues. The CDR3 sequence: CASSQDRNADTQYF. The CDR3, as DNA: TGCGCCAGCAGCCAAGATAGGAATGCAGATACGCAGTATTTT.

The chain employs TRBV7-2 and TRBJ2-1; D is possibly TRBD2 (6 bases). Trimming cost V 0 bases and J 6 bases, with 12 bases left between them. The CDR3 length is 15 residues. Germline CDR1 and CDR2: SGHTA and FQGNSA. CDR3 residues: CASSLAAGRFNEQFF. For the CDR3, the DNA is TGTGCCAGCAGCTTAGCTGCGGGGAGGTTCAATGAGCAGTTCTTC.

This clone appeared a single time. This chain joins TRBV10-3 and TRBJ1-1; 7 bases are shared with TRBD1. Looked up from germline, CDR1 is ENHRY and CDR2 is SYGVKD. With V trimmed by 6 bases and J by 5 bases, 6 bases remained unmatched. The CDR3 covers 13 residues. The CDR3 here is CAIREIQGTEAFF. The CDR3 DNA reads as TGTGCCATCAGGGAAATACAGGGGACTGAAGCTTTCTTT.

The rearrangement uses TRBV28 and TRBJ1-4, with no clear D. Looked up from germline, CDR1 is MDHEN and CDR2 is SYDVKM. This CDR3 spans 15 amino acids. Trimming removed 6 bases at V and 8 bases at J, with 19 bases between. DNA for the CDR3: TGTGCCAGCAGACGACCAACACCTGCCGGGGAAAAACTGTTTTTT. This encodes CASRRPTPAGEKLFF.

This rearrangement joins TRBV18 to TRBJ2-2; 8 bases line up with TRBD2. The CDR3 length is 17 residues. Looked up from germline, CDR1 is KGHSH and CDR2 is LQKENI. V gave up 4 bases and J gave up 8 bases; unmatched junction bases: 15. Written as DNA, the CDR3 is TGTGCCAGCTCACTTAGCGGGGACGTCAGTTCGGAAGGGGAGCTGTTTTTT. Translating gives CASSLSGDVSSEGELFF.

The chain carries TRBV15 and TRBJ1-1; the D gene is possibly TRBD1 (6 bases). Trimming removed 0 bases at V and 4 bases at J, with 15 bases between. The CDR3 covers 16 residues. Germline loops: CDR1 LNHNV, CDR2 YYDKDF (reference sequence). CDR3 in amino acids: CATSRDRAGEGTEAFF. CDR3 nucleotide sequence: TGTGCCACCAGCAGAGATCGGGCAGGGGAAGGCACTGAAGCTTTCTTT.